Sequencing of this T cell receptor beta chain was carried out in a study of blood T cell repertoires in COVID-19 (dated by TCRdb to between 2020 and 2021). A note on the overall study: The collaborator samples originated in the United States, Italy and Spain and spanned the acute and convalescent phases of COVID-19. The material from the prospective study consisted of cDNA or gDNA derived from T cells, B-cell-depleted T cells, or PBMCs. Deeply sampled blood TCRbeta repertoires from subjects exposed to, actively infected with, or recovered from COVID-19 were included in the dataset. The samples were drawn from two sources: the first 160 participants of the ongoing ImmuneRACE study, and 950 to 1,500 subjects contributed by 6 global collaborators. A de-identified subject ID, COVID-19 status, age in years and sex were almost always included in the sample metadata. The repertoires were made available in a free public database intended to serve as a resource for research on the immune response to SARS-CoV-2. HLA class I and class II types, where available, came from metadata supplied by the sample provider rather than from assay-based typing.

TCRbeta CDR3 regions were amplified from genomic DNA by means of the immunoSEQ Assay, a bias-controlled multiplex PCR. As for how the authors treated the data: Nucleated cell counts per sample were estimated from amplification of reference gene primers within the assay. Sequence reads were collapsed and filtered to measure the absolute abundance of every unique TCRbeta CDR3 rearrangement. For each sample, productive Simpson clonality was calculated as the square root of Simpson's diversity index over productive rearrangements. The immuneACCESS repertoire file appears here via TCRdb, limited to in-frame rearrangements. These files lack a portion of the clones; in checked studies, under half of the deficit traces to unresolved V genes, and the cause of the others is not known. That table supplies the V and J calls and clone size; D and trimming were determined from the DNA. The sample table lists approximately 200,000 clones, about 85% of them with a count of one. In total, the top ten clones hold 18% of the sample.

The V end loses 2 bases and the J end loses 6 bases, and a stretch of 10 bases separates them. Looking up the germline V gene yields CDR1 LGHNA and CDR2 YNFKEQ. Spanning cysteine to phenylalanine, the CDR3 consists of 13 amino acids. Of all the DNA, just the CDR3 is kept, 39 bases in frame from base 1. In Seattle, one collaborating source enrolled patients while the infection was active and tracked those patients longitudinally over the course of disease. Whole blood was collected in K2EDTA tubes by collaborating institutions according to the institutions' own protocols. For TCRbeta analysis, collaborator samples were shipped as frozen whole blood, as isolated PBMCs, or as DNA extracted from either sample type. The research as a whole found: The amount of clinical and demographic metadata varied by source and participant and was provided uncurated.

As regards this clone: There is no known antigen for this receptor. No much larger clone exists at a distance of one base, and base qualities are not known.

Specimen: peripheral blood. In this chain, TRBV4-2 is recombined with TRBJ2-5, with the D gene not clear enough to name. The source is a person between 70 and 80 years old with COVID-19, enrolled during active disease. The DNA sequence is TGTGCCAGCAGCCAAATGAGTGTGCAGACCCAGTACTTC. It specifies CASSQMSVQTQYF.